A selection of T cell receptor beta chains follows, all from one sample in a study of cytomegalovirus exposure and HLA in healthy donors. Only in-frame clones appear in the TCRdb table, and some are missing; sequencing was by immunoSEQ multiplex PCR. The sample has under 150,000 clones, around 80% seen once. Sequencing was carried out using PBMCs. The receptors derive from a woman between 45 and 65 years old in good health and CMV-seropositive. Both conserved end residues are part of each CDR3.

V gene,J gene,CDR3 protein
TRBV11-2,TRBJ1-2,CASSTWDRGPYGYTF
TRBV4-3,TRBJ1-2,CASSPGTGGMGYCGYTF
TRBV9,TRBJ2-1,CASSVAGRIYNEQFF
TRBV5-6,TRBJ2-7,CASSTTGLADYEQYF
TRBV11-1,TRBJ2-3,CASSRHRDRGRTDTQYF
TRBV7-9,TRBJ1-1,CASSLQEHTEAFF
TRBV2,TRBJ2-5,CASRVLAGGETQYF
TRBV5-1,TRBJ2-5,CASSLVPLYQETQYF
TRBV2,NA,CASSEFQRGSYEQYF
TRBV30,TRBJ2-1,CAWCWQRGPCNEQFF
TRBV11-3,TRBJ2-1,CASSLGGTYNEQFF